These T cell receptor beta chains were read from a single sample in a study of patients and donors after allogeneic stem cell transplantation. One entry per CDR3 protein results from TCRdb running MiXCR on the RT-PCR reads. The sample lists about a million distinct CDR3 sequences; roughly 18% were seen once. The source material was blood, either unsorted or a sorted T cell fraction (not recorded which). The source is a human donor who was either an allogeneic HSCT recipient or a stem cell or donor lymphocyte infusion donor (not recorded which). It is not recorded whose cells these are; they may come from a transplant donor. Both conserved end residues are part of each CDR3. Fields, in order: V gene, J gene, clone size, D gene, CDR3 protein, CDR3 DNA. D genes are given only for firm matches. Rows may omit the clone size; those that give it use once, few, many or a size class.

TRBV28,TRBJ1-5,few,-,CASSDGQLAAQHF,TGTGCCAGCAGCGACGGACAACTTGCTGCCCAGCATTTT
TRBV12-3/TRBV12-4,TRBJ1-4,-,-,CASSLSPGDYEKLFF,TGTGCCAGCAGTTTATCCCCAGGGGATTATGAAAAACTGTTTTTT
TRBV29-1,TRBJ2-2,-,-,CSVERSGGNTGELFF,TGCAGCGTTGAACGGAGCGGTGGGAACACCGGGGAGCTGTTTTTT
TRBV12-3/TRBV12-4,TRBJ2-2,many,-,CASSLAGPTGELFF,TGTGCCAGCAGTTTAGCCGGACCCACCGGGGAGCTGTTTTTT
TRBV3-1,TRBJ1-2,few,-,CASSHRVDSRYGYTF,TGTGCCAGCAGCCACCGGGTAGACAGTCGCTATGGCTACACCTTC
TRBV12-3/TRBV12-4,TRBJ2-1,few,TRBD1,CASSPRQGEQFF,TGTGCCAGCAGTCCCAGACAGGGCGAGCAGTTCTTC
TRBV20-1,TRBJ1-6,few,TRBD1,CSARDLRPGQRMSSYNSPLHF,TGCAGTGCTAGAGATCTACGGCCGGGACAGCGGATGAGCTCCTATAATTCACCCCTCCACTTT
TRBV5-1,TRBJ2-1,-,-,CASSLERSEQFF,TGCGCCAGCAGCTTGGAGCGTAGTGAGCAGTTCTTC
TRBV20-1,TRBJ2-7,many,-,CSARDLDGPYEQYF,TGCAGTGCTAGAGATCTAGATGGACCCTACGAGCAGTACTTC
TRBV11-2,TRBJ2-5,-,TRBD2,CASSSVRTGGRQETQYF,TGTGCCAGCAGCTCAGTGAGGACCGGGGGGAGGCAAGAGACCCAGTACTTC
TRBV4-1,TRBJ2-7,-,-,CASSQVHSGYEQYF,TGCGCCAGCAGCCAAGTACACTCAGGCTACGAGCAGTACTTC
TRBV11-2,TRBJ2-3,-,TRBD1,CASSRQGLSDTQYF,TGTGCCAGCAGCCGACAGGGGCTCTCAGATACGCAGTATTTT
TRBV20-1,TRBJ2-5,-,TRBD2,CSARDGSGGGETLYF,TGCAGTGCTAGAGATGGTAGCGGGGGTGGAGAGACCCTGTACTTC
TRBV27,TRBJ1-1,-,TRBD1,CASSRDRMVNTEAFF,TGTGCCAGCAGCCGGGACAGGATGGTGAACACTGAAGCTTTCTTT